This T cell receptor beta chain is drawn from a study of Ad26.COV2.S vaccination and SARS-CoV-2 variants. Stated treatment: roughly 19 received Ad26.COV2.S at low or high dose, single or two shots; roughly 5 received placebo; per-sample allocation not given. Collection of the samples took place on day 63 after the first injection of vaccine or placebo. The assay was immunoSEQ multiplex PCR, and TCRdb's table has in-frame clones only and misses some. This table has some 390,000 clones, approximately 86% appearing once. The germline CDR1 and CDR2 sequences are MNHEY and SVGEGT. The CDR3 runs to 15 residues. V lost 2 bases to trimming and J lost 3 bases; unmatched junction nucleotides: 5.

The sample here was peripheral blood, taken in a trial of Ad26.COV2.S vaccine versus placebo. This sequence was found in a person aged 18-60 years who received the Ad26.COV2.S COVID-19 vaccine or a placebo. The J gene is TRBJ2-5, the V gene TRBV6-2 or TRBV6-3, with 8 positions matching TRBD1. The CDR3 DNA reads TGTGCCAGCAGTTACCGACAGGGGAAAAAAGAGACCCAGTACTTC. This translates into CASSYRQGKKETQYF.